The count of the clone carrying this T cell receptor (beta chain) is one. Per the authors' pipeline: The assay estimated nucleated cells by amplifying reference gene primers. The method was immunoSEQ multiplex PCR; TCRdb's version includes in-frame clones alone and lacks a portion of them. D and trimming come from the DNA, and the V and J calls and clone size come from that table. The sample records about 230,000 clones, about nine tenths being singletons. Seattle patients were enrolled during active infection and followed longitudinally. These data come from a study of blood T cell repertoires in COVID-19. Overall study context: The origin of the acute and convalescent COVID-19 samples was the United States, Italy and Spain. PBMCs, B-cell-depleted T cells, or T cells provided the cDNA or gDNA that made up the material.

This CDR3 has 16 residues. V was shortened by 0 bases and J by 2 bases, with 11 bases between the two germline ends. In germline, CDR1 is LGHNA, CDR2 YNFKEQ. The sequence was collected from a man aged 50 to 60 with COVID-19, enrolled during active disease. Specimen: peripheral blood. The chain couples TRBV4-2 to TRBJ1-5, with a possible D match to TRBD1 (6 bases). The CDR3 sequence: CASSQDQGSGNQPQHF. For the CDR3, the DNA is TGTGCCAGCAGCCAAGACCAGGGGTCTGGCAATCAGCCCCAGCATTTT.